One and the same sample provided the 21 T cell receptor beta chains below, sequenced in a study of OX40 agonist ivuxolimab in advanced cancers. Sequenced by immunoSEQ multiplex PCR; TCRdb stores in-frame clones only, minus some. The sample shows roughly 50,000 clones, 80% to 95% of them seen only once. The specimen comprised CD4+ or CD8+ T cells sorted from blood, sampled in a trial of the OX40 agonist ivuxolimab. The source of these receptors is an adult with an advanced solid tumor such as melanoma, head and neck, liver or kidney cancer.

This chain uses TRBV6-5 with TRBJ1-1; D is unresolved. Germline assignment: CDR1 MNHEY and CDR2 SVGAGI. This CDR3 is 16 amino acids long. Trimming stripped 0 bases from V and 1 base from J, with 12 bases between. CDR3: CASSYSILAGNTEAFF. CDR3 nucleotides: TGTGCCAGCAGTTACTCAATTCTGGCGGGGAACACTGAAGCTTTCTTT.

This CDR3 is CASSQSHQETQYF. In DNA form, the CDR3 reads TGTGCCAGCAGTCAATCCCACCAAGAGACCCAGTACTTC. The V gene is TRBV7-3, the J gene TRBJ2-5; D remains ambiguous. The germline gives CDR1 SGHTA, CDR2 FQGTGA. This CDR3 has 13 residues. V lost 6 bases and J lost 0, with 8 bases in between. Drawing the rest from reference TRBV7-3 and TRBJ2-5, the complete variable domain is GAGVSQTPSNKVTEKGKYVELRCDPISGHTALYWYRQSLGQGPEFLIYFQGTGAADDSGLPNDRFFAVRPEGSVSTLKIQRTERGDSAVYLCASSQSHQETQYFGPGTRLLVL.

This clone appeared a single time. V gene TRBV7-2 combines with J gene TRBJ2-3, with unresolved D. This CDR3 has 12 residues. Germline CDR1 reads SGHTA; CDR2 reads FQGNSA. V gave up 8 bases and J gave up 6 bases, with 12 bases separating them. For the CDR3, the DNA is TGTGCCAGCGCCCGGGCGGAGGATACGCAGTATTTT. It encodes CASARAEDTQYF.

This clone has more than one count but fewer than ten. J is TRBJ1-6 and V is TRBV19, with 7 bases aligning to TRBD1. This CDR3 has 14 residues. The J segment lost 6 bases and the V segment lost 4 bases, leaving 3 bases of the junction unmatched. Germline loops: CDR1 LNHDA, CDR2 SQIVND (reference sequence). The CDR3 reads CASSTGQFNSPLHF. In DNA form, the CDR3 reads TGTGCCAGTAGTACGGGACAGTTTAATTCACCCCTCCACTTT.

This clone was recorded only once. The J gene is TRBJ1-1, the V gene TRBV6-4, with 7 bases fitting TRBD1. The trim removed 4 bases at V and 2 bases at J, leaving 10 bases unmatched. In germline, CDR1 is MRHNA, CDR2 SNTAGT. This CDR3 region has 16 residues. Here the CDR3 reads CASSGREGGANTEAFF. The CDR3 nucleotides are TGTGCCAGCAGTGGCCGGGAAGGGGGCGCTAACACTGAAGCTTTCTTT.

The rearrangement uses TRBV4-1 and TRBJ2-1, with TRBD1 identical over 9 bases. V shed 1 base and J 4 bases; nucleotides not matched to a gene: 5. From germline, CDR1 is MGHRA and CDR2 YSYEKL. The CDR3 consists of 16 residues. The CDR3 sequence: CASSQAPGTGYNEQFF. The CDR3 region has the DNA TGCGCCAGCAGCCAAGCCCCCGGGACAGGGTACAATGAGCAGTTCTTC.

The chain joins TRBV5-1 to TRBJ1-1, with no clear D. In germline, CDR1 is SGHRS, CDR2 YFSETQ. The CDR3 covers 12 residues. The ends were cut back, 1 base at V and 11 bases at J, with 12 bases in the middle. As DNA, the CDR3 is TGCGCCAGCAGCTTGAACCGCCATCAGGCTTTCTTT. Translation: CASSLNRHQAFF. Combining the CDR3 with reference TRBV5-1 and TRBJ1-1 gives the whole variable domain KAGVTQTPRYLIKTRGQQVTLSCSPISGHRSVSWYQQTPGQGLQFLFEYFSETQRNKGNFPGRFSGRQFSNSRSEMNVSTLELGDSALYLCASSLNRHQAFFGQGTRLTVV.

J is TRBJ2-1 and V is TRBV5-5, with D unclear. The CDR3 is 13 residues long. The germline V gene encodes CDR1 SGHKS and CDR2 YYEKEE (reference sequence). The V gene lost 0 bases and the J gene lost 6 bases, with 7 bases spanning the gap. The CDR3 is CASSLVGPNEQFF. The CDR3 region has the DNA TGTGCCAGCAGCTTGGTAGGACCCAATGAGCAGTTCTTC.

The rearrangement uses TRBV7-2 and TRBJ1-3; D gene ambiguous. Trimming took off 1 base at V and 7 bases at J, with 8 bases between the two ends. Germline CDR1 is SGHTA and CDR2 is FQGNSA. The CDR3 extends over 13 amino acids. Here the CDR3 DNA reads TGTGCCAGCAGCTTAGGGCTGACGAACACCATATATTTT. As protein: CASSLGLTNTIYF.

The rearrangement links TRBV10-1 to TRBJ2-5; 11 bases are shared with TRBD2. CDR1 is WNHNN and CDR2 is SYGVQD in the germline V gene (reference sequence). V gave up 2 bases and J gave up 2 bases; unmatched junction bases: 4. The CDR3 has 16 amino acids. CDR3 DNA: TGCGCCAGCAGTGAGGGAATAGCGGGAGGGCAAGAGACCCAGTACTTC. Translating gives CASSEGIAGGQETQYF.

The chain is built from TRBV4-1 and TRBJ2-7, with a weak D call TRBD2 (5 bases). The CDR3 consists of 15 residues. The germline gives CDR1 MGHRA, CDR2 YSYEKL. V gave up 1 base and J gave up 7 bases, with 17 bases separating them. The CDR3 reads CASSQVLKGSGEQYF. CDR3 DNA: TGCGCCAGCAGCCAAGTGCTTAAGGGCTCGGGGGAGCAGTACTTC.

The rearrangement joins TRBV27 to TRBJ1-4; 8 bases agree with TRBD1. CDR1 and CDR2 from the germline V gene are MNHEY and SMNVEV (reference sequence). The trim removed 5 bases at V and 0 bases at J, leaving 5 bases unmatched. The CDR3 has 16 amino acids. CDR3 region: CASSRRQGTTNEKLFF. CDR3 nucleotide sequence: TGTGCCAGCAGTCGGCGACAGGGGACAACTAATGAAAAACTGTTTTTT.

V gene TRBV5-1 combines with J gene TRBJ2-7, with D possibly TRBD1 on 6 matching bases. CDR1 and CDR2 (germline): SGHRS, YFSETQ. V shed 2 bases and J shed 4 bases, with 7 bases lying between them. The CDR3 totals 12 residues. The CDR3 bases are TGCGCCAGCAGCTTCGACAGGTACGAGCAGTACTTC. Residues: CASSFDRYEQYF.

CDR3 sequence (DNA): TGTGCCAGCAGTTCACAGGCTTACATGAACACTGAAGCTTTCTTT. This gives the protein CASSSQAYMNTEAFF. This rearrangement joins TRBV28 to TRBJ1-1; TRBD1 is a possible D gene (5 bases). The length of the CDR3 is 15 residues. V was pared by 4 bases and J by 0 bases, with 12 bases between. Germline V lookup: CDR1 MDHEN, CDR2 SYDVKM. Looking up the rest from reference TRBV28 and TRBJ1-1 gives the full variable domain: DVKVTQSSRYLVKRTGEKVFLECVQDMDHENMFWYRQDPGLGLRLIYFSYDVKMKEKGDIPEGYSVSREKKERFSLILESASTNQTSMYLCASSSQAYMNTEAFFGQGTRLTVV.

This clone was seen only a few times. J is TRBJ2-7 and V is TRBV5-4, with 8 bases fitting TRBD1. The CDR3 spans 13 residues. Germline CDR1 reads SGHNT; CDR2 reads YYREEE (reference sequence). J lost 7 bases, V lost 5 bases, and 8 bases had no gene match. The CDR3 region is CASSSQGAEEQYF. The CDR3 coding sequence is TGTGCCAGCAGTTCTCAGGGGGCCGAGGAGCAGTACTTC.

This chain joins TRBV6-5 and TRBJ2-3, with 12 nucleotides matching TRBD2. J gave up 6 bases and V 5 bases, and 6 bases lay outside the gene matches. The CDR3 loop spans 15 amino acids. CDR1 and CDR2 from the germline V gene are MNHEY and SVGAGI. This chain's CDR3 is CASSRRLAGVDTQYF. Here the CDR3 DNA reads TGTGCCAGCAGTCGAAGACTAGCGGGAGTGGATACGCAGTATTTT.

V and J are TRBV21-1 and TRBJ2-1; whether TRBD2, the table's D call, matches the DNA was not checked. TRBV21-1 is classified as a pseudogene. This CDR3 is 14 amino acids long. In DNA, the CDR3 is TGTGCCAGCAGACAACTAGCGGAGTACAATGAGCAGTTCTTC. Translation gives CASRQLAEYNEQFF.

The chain joins TRBV7-3 to TRBJ2-1, with 8 bases identical to TRBD1. J was trimmed by 6 bases and V by 5 bases; bases with no gene match: 9. CDR1 is SGHTA, CDR2 FQGTGA, per germline. CDR3 size: 15 residues. The CDR3 here is CASSRQGARPNEQFF. As DNA, the CDR3 is TGTGCCAGCAGCCGTCAGGGGGCGCGGCCCAATGAGCAGTTCTTC.

The genes are TRBV28 and TRBJ2-7; D remains unclear. Germline V gene lookup returns CDR1 MDHEN and CDR2 SYDVKM. The CDR3 consists of 11 residues. Deletions cut 2 bases from V and 3 bases from J, with 2 bases between. The CDR3 coding sequence is TGTGCCAGCAGTTTAATCTACGAGCAGTACTTC. It encodes CASSLIYEQYF.

This clone has a handful of counts. This chain joins TRBV19 and TRBJ1-6, with D unclear. This CDR3 has 12 residues. Trimming removed 2 bases from V and 8 bases from J, with 4 bases in between. Germline V gene sequence: CDR1 LNHDA, CDR2 SQIVND (reference sequence). The CDR3 reads CASSIRDSPLHF. CDR3 bases: TGTGCCAGTAGTATACGGGATTCACCCCTCCACTTT.

The chain recombines TRBV6-6 with TRBJ2-7; TRBD1 is a possible D gene (5 bases). Germline V gives CDR1 MNHNY, CDR2 SVGAGI (reference sequence). V was clipped by 9 bases and J by 0 bases, with 9 bases between them. This CDR3 spans 12 amino acids. CDR3 in DNA: TGTGCCAGTGGGGCATTCTCCTACGAGCAGTACTTC. Protein: CASGAFSYEQYF.